The 26 T cell receptor beta chains below all came from one sample that was sequenced in a study of vaccination effects on CD4 cells after COVID-19. Their cognate antigens are unknown. Expansion of antigen-specific CD4+ T cells with viral peptide pools was carried out by the ViraFEST assay before sequencing. Around day 10 of culture, CD4+ T cells were separated out. Each person got two doses of an mRNA SARS-CoV-2 vaccine, BNT162b2 or mRNA-1273. The data were produced by immunoSEQ multiplex PCR, yet TCRdb's version contains in-frame clones alone and is incomplete. The profile shows about 29,000 clones, 60% to 75% of them singletons. The specimen comprised CD4+ T cells from PBMCs cultured with HCoV-OC43 spike peptides, sampled after COVID-19 vaccination. Subset given: HCoV-OC43 spike overlapping peptide pool stimulation. The receptors come from a human donor who received a COVID-19 vaccine.

CDR3 sequence reads: CASSEKLRRPGQGPSGNTIYF. The CDR3 nucleotides are TGCGCCAGCAGTGAGAAATTGAGGCGACCGGGACAGGGACCATCTGGAAACACCATATATTTT. This chain uses TRBV10-2 with TRBJ1-3, with 9 positions matching TRBD1. The trim removed 2 bases at V and 1 base at J, leaving 18 bases unmatched. The CDR3 totals 21 residues. Germline lookup yields CDR1 WSHSY and CDR2 SAAADI.

The chain employs TRBV7-8 and TRBJ2-5; D remains unclear. The CDR3 totals 13 residues. Trimming stripped 0 bases from V and 2 bases from J, with 4 bases between. Germline-derived CDR1 and CDR2 are SGHVS and FQNEAQ. The CDR3 reads CASSLARQETQYF. CDR3 in DNA: TGTGCCAGCAGCTTAGCCAGACAAGAGACCCAGTACTTC.

The genes are TRBV5-1 and TRBJ2-5; 8 positions match TRBD1. From germline, CDR1 is SGHRS and CDR2 YFSETQ. CDR3 length: 15 residues. V trimming: 3 bases; J trimming: 2 bases; junction bases outside the gene matches: 6. CDR3: CASSWWDRRQETQYF. The DNA of the CDR3 is TGCGCCAGCAGCTGGTGGGACAGGCGGCAAGAGACCCAGTACTTC.

This clone was observed a few times. The V call is TRBV11-2, the J call TRBJ2-2; maybe TRBD2 (5 bases). Trimming pared 3 bases from V and 6 bases from J, leaving 11 bases between. This CDR3 comprises 14 residues. The germline CDR1 and CDR2 sequences are SGHAT and FQNNGV. As DNA, the CDR3 is TGTGCCAGCAGCTTCCTACTAGGCGCCGGGGAGCTGTTTTTT. This encodes CASSFLLGAGELFF.

The V call is TRBV30, the J call TRBJ2-2; D may correspond to TRBD1 or TRBD2 (5 bases each). The CDR3 is 13 amino acids. CDR1 and CDR2 from the germline V gene are GTSNPN and SVGIG (reference sequence). Trimming removed 4 bases at V and 4 bases at J, with 10 bases between. The chain's CDR3 is CAWNLGATGELFF. In DNA form, the CDR3 reads TGTGCCTGGAATCTCGGGGCCACCGGGGAGCTGTTTTTT.

This chain connects TRBV5-1 to TRBJ1-2; 7 bases are a match to TRBD1. This CDR3 contains 14 residues. V dropped 0 bases and J dropped 5; count of bases not matched to a gene: 4. The germline V gene has CDR1 SGHRS and CDR2 YFSETQ. CDR3 DNA sequence: TGCGCCAGCAGCTTGGAGGGACAGAGGTATGGCTACACCTTC. Translation: CASSLEGQRYGYTF.

DNA for the CDR3: TGCAGTGCTAGTGCTAGCGGGAGGGCCGAAAGGAACGAGCAGTACTTC. Residues: CSASASGRAERNEQYF. The rearrangement joins TRBV20-1 to TRBJ2-7; 12 nucleotides match TRBD2. CDR3 length: 16 amino acids. J lost 5 bases, V lost 3 bases, and 11 bases had no gene match. CDR1 is DFQATT, CDR2 SNEGSKA, per germline (reference sequence).

This clone showed up just once. J is TRBJ1-4 and V is TRBV5-4, with TRBD1 as a possible D gene (5 bases). Germline lookup yields CDR1 SGHNT and CDR2 YYREEE (reference sequence). CDR3 length: 13 residues. Trimming cost V 2 bases and J 5 bases, with 7 bases left between them. Written as DNA, the CDR3 is TGTGCCAGCAGCTTCAGACAGAATGAAAAACTGTTTTTT. Amino acids: CASSFRQNEKLFF.

V is TRBV3-1 (or the pseudogene TRBV3-2) and J is TRBJ2-7, with 8 nucleotides matching TRBD1. Germline V gives CDR1 LGHDT, CDR2 YNNKEL (reference sequence). The trim removed 1 base at V and 4 bases at J, leaving 12 bases unmatched. The CDR3 contains 17 residues. The CDR3 nucleotides read TGTGCCAGCAGCCAAGGACTTCCTGGGACAGGCGGATACGAGCAGTACTTC. Translated: CASSQGLPGTGGYEQYF.

The chain employs TRBV5-1 and TRBJ2-3, with D uncertain. The CDR3 runs 13 residues. V lost 0 bases, J lost 0 bases, and 2 bases lay in between. Per germline, CDR1 SGHRS and CDR2 YFSETQ. In nucleotides, the CDR3 is TGCGCCAGCAGCTTGGTTAGCACAGATACGCAGTATTTT. It translates to CASSLVSTDTQYF.

V and J are TRBV5-1 and TRBJ2-7; D might be TRBD1 (5 bases). Trimming removed 0 bases at V and 2 bases at J, with 9 bases between. Germline loops: CDR1 SGHRS, CDR2 YFSETQ. This CDR3 comprises 14 residues. The CDR3: CASSLESGTYEQYF. The CDR3 DNA is TGCGCCAGCAGCTTGGAATCAGGGACCTACGAGCAGTACTTC.

The V call is TRBV4-1, the J call TRBJ2-3; 9 bases match TRBD2. The CDR3 has 17 residues. Trimming at V came to 4 bases and at J to 0 bases, leaving 8 bases not matched to a gene. CDR1 MGHRA and CDR2 YSYEKL come from the germline V gene. The CDR3 sequence is CASSPGVLAGSTDTQYF. The CDR3 coding sequence is TGCGCCAGCAGCCCAGGGGTTCTAGCGGGGAGCACAGATACGCAGTATTTT.

This clone was counted between two and nine times. The J gene is TRBJ1-2, the V gene TRBV20-1; no reliable D call. The length of the CDR3 is 11 residues. V lost 7 bases, J lost 4 bases, and 10 bases lay in between. The germline V gene has CDR1 DFQATT and CDR2 SNEGSKA (reference sequence). The chain's CDR3 is CSVRVGYGYTF. CDR3 nucleotide sequence: TGCAGTGTTCGGGTCGGCTATGGCTACACCTTC.

The count of this clone is one. The rearrangement uses TRBV27 and TRBJ2-7; a possible D gene is TRBD1 (5 bases). CDR1 is MNHEY, CDR2 SMNVEV, per germline (reference sequence). CDR3 length: 14 amino acids. Trimming cost V 3 bases and J 2 bases, with 11 bases left between them. The CDR3 sequence is CASSFDDRPYEQYF. In DNA form, the CDR3 reads TGTGCCAGCAGTTTCGACGACAGACCCTACGAGCAGTACTTC.

The gene calls are TRBV2 and TRBJ1-5; D is perhaps TRBD1 (5 bases). Germline CDR1 reads SNHLY; CDR2 reads FYNNEI. CDR3 length: 15 residues. V was clipped by 6 bases and J by 0 bases, with 12 bases between them. Here the CDR3 DNA reads TGTGCCAGCAGAGACAGCACCTATAGCAATCAGCCCCAGCATTTT. Its protein is CASRDSTYSNQPQHF. The full variable domain, rest sourced from reference TRBV2 and TRBJ1-5, is EPEVTQTPSHQVTQMGQEVILRCVPISNHLYFYWYRQILGQKVEFLVSFYNNEISEKSEIFDDQFSVERPDGSNFTLKIRSTKLEDSAMYFCASRDSTYSNQPQHFGDGTRLSIL.

This chain connects TRBV4-1 to TRBJ1-2; D possibly corresponds to TRBD1 (5 bases). This CDR3 contains 17 residues. The germline gives CDR1 MGHRA, CDR2 YSYEKL. V lost 3 bases to trimming and J lost 2 bases, with 19 bases between them. This CDR3 reads CASSQGDGKGKNYGYTF. The DNA for the CDR3 is TGCGCCAGCAGCCAGGGGGACGGAAAAGGGAAAAACTATGGCTACACCTTC.

This clone is classed as medium-sized. The chain has TRBV30 and TRBJ2-5, with 7 nucleotides matching TRBD2. This CDR3 spans 13 amino acids. Trimming removed 0 bases from V and 2 bases from J; junction bases left unmatched: 0. CDR1 is GTSNPN, CDR2 SVGIG, per germline (reference sequence). CDR3: CAWSVGGQETQYF. CDR3 sequence (DNA): TGTGCCTGGAGTGTGGGGGGGCAAGAGACCCAGTACTTC. The full variable domain, its missing parts supplied by reference TRBV30 and TRBJ2-5, is SQTIHQWPATLVQPVGSPLSLECTVEGTSNPNLYWYRQAAGRGLQLLFYSVGIGQISSEVPQNLSASRPQDRQFILSSKKLLLSDSGFYLCAWSVGGQETQYFGPGTRLLVL.

This clone was detected a few times. The chain couples TRBV11-2 to TRBJ1-4; D perhaps matches TRBD1 (5 bases). The V and J ends lost 2 bases and 4 bases respectively, with 11 bases between them. Germline-derived CDR1 and CDR2 are SGHAT and FQNNGV. There are 15 residues in the CDR3. In DNA form, the CDR3 reads TGTGCCAGCAGCTTAAATCAGGGCCTTAATGAAAAACTGTTTTTT. The encoded protein is CASSLNQGLNEKLFF.

The chain uses TRBV5-1 and TRBJ1-1; 7 nucleotides align to TRBD1. CDR1 and CDR2 from the germline V gene are SGHRS and YFSETQ. This CDR3 region has 12 residues. V dropped 4 bases and J dropped 6; count of bases not matched to a gene: 3. The chain's CDR3 is CASSPGTAEAFF. For the CDR3, the DNA is TGCGCCAGCAGCCCCGGGACAGCTGAAGCTTTCTTT.

CDR3 loop: CASSPRQGNYGYTF. The CDR3 bases are TGTGCCAGCAGCCCCCGACAGGGTAACTATGGCTACACCTTC. The chain links TRBV6-5 to TRBJ1-2, with 7 bases lining up with TRBD1. The trim removed 6 bases at V and 1 base at J, leaving 5 bases unmatched. The CDR3 consists of 14 residues. Germline V lookup: CDR1 MNHEY, CDR2 SVGAGI.

This clone appeared a single time. V and J are TRBV7-2 and TRBJ1-2; no clear D. The CDR3 spans 15 residues. Germline CDR1 reads SGHTA; CDR2 reads FQGNSA. V lost 5 bases and J lost 1, with 14 bases in between. CDR3 residues: CASSGSTHINYGYTF. The DNA for the CDR3 is TGTGCCAGCAGCGGCTCGACTCATATTAACTATGGCTACACCTTC.

CDR3 bases: TGTGCCAGCTTAGCCCGCGTAAACACTGAAGCTTTCTTT. Translation: CASLARVNTEAFF. V and J are TRBV2 and TRBJ1-1; D not certain. V shed 8 bases and J shed 2 bases, with 12 bases lying between them. Germline-derived CDR1 and CDR2 are SNHLY and FYNNEI. The CDR3 is 13 residues long. The variable domain in full, completed from reference TRBV2 and TRBJ1-1, reads EPEVTQTPSHQVTQMGQEVILRCVPISNHLYFYWYRQILGQKVEFLVSFYNNEISEKSEIFDDQFSVERPDGSNFTLKIRSTKLEDSAMYFCASLARVNTEAFFGQGTRLTVV.

The rearrangement joins TRBV2 to TRBJ1-2; 7 positions match TRBD1. Trimming took 9 bases from V and 2 from J; bases not matched to a gene: 3. From germline, CDR1 is SNHLY and CDR2 FYNNEI. The CDR3 extends over 12 amino acids. In nucleotides, the CDR3 is TGTGCCAGTACGGGACAGAACTATGGCTACACCTTC. Its translation is CASTGQNYGYTF.

The chain recombines TRBV7-8 with TRBJ2-3, with D uncertain. The CDR3 runs 15 residues. The germline gives CDR1 SGHVS, CDR2 FQNEAQ. The V gene lost 1 base and the J gene lost 2 bases, with 10 bases spanning the gap. CDR3 residues: CASSLVGQTTDTQYF. In DNA, the CDR3 is TGTGCCAGCAGCTTAGTTGGCCAAACCACAGATACGCAGTATTTT.

The gene calls are TRBV5-1 and TRBJ2-7, with TRBD1 identical over 7 bases. J gave up 3 bases and V 3 bases, and 6 bases lay outside the gene matches. The germline CDR1 and CDR2 sequences are SGHRS and YFSETQ. The CDR3 extends over 14 amino acids. The CDR3 reads CASSSSGQNYEQYF. CDR3 in DNA: TGCGCCAGCAGCTCATCGGGACAGAACTACGAGCAGTACTTC.

The V call is TRBV27, the J call TRBJ2-1; TRBD2 matches at 12 bases. CDR1 and CDR2 from the germline V gene are MNHEY and SMNVEV (reference sequence). The CDR3 contains 14 residues. Trimming took 6 bases from V and 9 from J; bases not matched to a gene: 6. The CDR3, as DNA: TGTGCCAGCAGATTTACTAGCGGGAGGACTGAGCAGTTCTTC. Translating gives CASRFTSGRTEQFF.